Below, 9 T cell receptor beta chains from the same sample are listed, as sequenced in a study of T-cell reconstitution after alpha-beta-depleted transplantation in children (dated by TCRdb to 2015 to 2016). Libraries were prepared through PCR. The run used an Illumina HiSeq 2500. TCR libraries were prepared with molecular barcoding, using unique molecular identifiers to normalize TCRbeta repertoire quantification. TCRdb took the public reads, trimmed them with fastp at Q25, ran MiXCR for clone calling and kept in-frame beta chains. Merged by CDR3 protein, the rows form single entries marked with the most common genes and DNA. Present in this sample are roughly 220,000 distinct CDR3 sequences, 9% to 10% of which were seen just once. Jointly, the top ten make up approximately 5.4% of the sample. The input for sequencing was PBMCs from the stem cell graft donor, taken from the stem cell graft. The receptors originated from a human donor who donated a stem cell graft to a child with SCID.

This clonotype was counted ten times or more. This chain joins TRBV18 and TRBJ1-5; D call uncertain. The germline gives CDR1 KGHSH, CDR2 LQKENI. The ends were cut back, 6 bases at V and 5 bases at J, with 11 bases in the middle. This CDR3 has 13 amino acids. The CDR3 DNA sequence: TGTGCCAGCTCGGCGCAACTGGATCAGCCCCAGCATTTT. Translation gives CASSAQLDQPQHF.

Regarding this clonotype: This sequence may be a read error, since a much larger clone differs from it by one base. This chain uses TRBV15 with TRBJ2-2; D is undetermined. The V gene lost 3 bases and the J gene lost 3 bases, with 5 bases spanning the gap. Germline CDR1 and CDR2: LNHNV and YYDKDF (reference sequence). The CDR3 spans 13 residues. The CDR3 is CATSRPYTGELFF. The CDR3 coding sequence is TGTGCCACCAGCAGGCCCTACACCGGGGAGCTGTTTTTT.

This clonotype was seen a few times. This chain connects TRBV4-3 to TRBJ2-3; D remains ambiguous. Germline V gene data show CDR1 as LGHNA and CDR2 as YSLEER. V was cut by 0 bases and J by 6 bases, with 19 bases left in between. This CDR3 has 17 amino acids. The CDR3 sequence: CASSQDGLGRVLDTQYF. The CDR3 DNA reads TGCGCCAGCAGCCAAGATGGGTTAGGTCGGGTCTTGGATACGCAGTATTTT.

This clonotype was detected once. A much larger clone sits a single nucleotide away, making a read error possible. The rearrangement uses TRBV5-8 and TRBJ2-3, with D tentatively TRBD1 (6 bases). CDR1 and CDR2 (germline): SGHTS, YDEGEE. Trimming removed 5 bases at V and 1 base at J, with 14 bases between. CDR3 size: 15 residues. CDR3 residues: CASRHRVFGTDTQYF. The CDR3 DNA is TGTGCCAGCAGACACAGGGTGTTCGGCACAGATACGCAGTATTTT.

The V gene is TRBV13, the J gene TRBJ2-7; TRBD2 matches 7 bases. V shed 4 bases and J 11 bases; nucleotides not matched to a gene: 11. From germline, CDR1 is PRHDT and CDR2 FYEKMQ (reference sequence). CDR3 length equals 13 residues. The CDR3 nucleotides read TGTGCCAGCAGCTCGGGAGGTGGGGTAGGCAAGTACTTC. This gives the protein CASSSGGGVGKYF.

This clonotype was detected many times. This chain links TRBV12-3 or TRBV12-4 with TRBJ2-3; weak D call: TRBD1 (5 bases). There are 14 residues in the CDR3. The V end was cut by 7 bases, the J end by 2 bases, with 13 bases between. CDR3 in amino acids: CASNPGALTDTQYF. In DNA, the CDR3 is TGTGCCAGCAACCCTGGGGCTCTCACAGATACGCAGTATTTT.

This clonotype appeared many times. The chain combines TRBV5-6 with TRBJ1-5; TRBD1 aligns across 8 bases. Germline V lookup: CDR1 SGHDT, CDR2 YYEEEE. This CDR3 comprises 16 residues. V trimming: 3 bases; J trimming: 2 bases; junction bases outside the gene matches: 7. The DNA of the CDR3 is TGTGCCAGCAGCTCGGATGGGACAGGAGGCAATCAGCCCCAGCATTTT. It translates to CASSSDGTGGNQPQHF.

This clonotype appeared many times. V gene TRBV5-1 combines with J gene TRBJ2-1; the D is unclear. Deletions cut 7 bases from V and 3 bases from J, with 17 bases between. CDR3 length equals 15 residues. Germline loops: CDR1 SGHRS, CDR2 YFSETQ. CDR3 residues: CASSFSESLYNEQFF. The CDR3 nucleotides are TGCGCCAGCTCCTTTAGTGAGAGCCTCTACAATGAGCAGTTCTTC. Drawing the rest from reference TRBV5-1 and TRBJ2-1, the complete variable domain is KAGVTQTPRYLIKTRGQQVTLSCSPISGHRSVSWYQQTPGQGLQFLFEYFSETQRNKGNFPGRFSGRQFSNSRSEMNVSTLELGDSALYLCASSFSESLYNEQFFGPGTRLTVL.

In this sample, this clonotype turned up many times. The CDR3 sequence: CAISESFRRRNSPLHF. As DNA, the CDR3 is TGTGCCATCAGTGAGTCGTTTAGGCGTCGAAATTCACCCCTCCACTTT. The chain has TRBV10-3 and TRBJ1-6, with no clear D. From germline, CDR1 is ENHRY and CDR2 SYGVKD. This CDR3 region has 16 residues. V shed 0 bases and J shed 7 bases, with 13 bases lying between them.